Reported below is one TCR beta chain. It lacks a known antigen. No base qualities exist here, and no much larger clone lies one base off it. These data belong to a study of glioma-infiltrating T cells after dendritic cell vaccination (TCRdb year 2016). For the study in its entirety: Of the 15 glioblastoma patients in the cohort, all drawn from Phase I and II dendritic cell vaccination trials, 9 were newly diagnosed and 6 had recurrent disease. Autologous tumor lysate-pulsed dendritic cell vaccination was administered to the patients between about 2003 and 2012. The vaccine was prepared from monocyte-derived dendritic cells that were cultured for approximately seven days with IL-4 and GM-CSF and then pulsed overnight with autologous tumor lysate. Three intradermal dendritic cell vaccine injections were administered to patients at biweekly intervals in the arm below the axilla. In glioblastoma patients vaccinated with dendritic cells, deep sequencing of TCR beta CDR3 regions served to measure the amount of tumor-infiltrating lymphocytes and to compare repertoires between tumor and blood. TCR sequencing metrics, including TIL content and tumor-blood repertoire overlap, were correlated with survival after dendritic cell vaccination. The paper as a whole reports these results and caveats: Longer time to progression and overall survival after dendritic cell vaccination were predicted by higher estimated pretreatment TIL content. No direct relationship between TCR clonality and survival was found, suggesting a diverse polyclonal response may matter. The cohort was small and heterogeneous, with few patients having full blood and tumor sets and even fewer initial-recurrent tumor pairs. The TCR overlap response model with three groups was called speculative and said to need prospective validation.

The time point label, as the study defines it: after dendritic cell vaccination, including at tumor progression/relapse. To be selected, patients needed enough residual fresh-frozen tumor tissue and more than two years of available survival data. Molecular status otherwise varied across the glioblastoma patients, but none of them carried an isocitrate dehydrogenase mutation. PBMC were collected before vaccination, two weeks after the third vaccination, and at tumor progression when it occurred. The Qiagen DNeasy Blood extraction Kit was used to extract genomic DNA. CDR1 LNHDA and CDR2 SQIVND were looked up in the germline V gene (reference sequence). The trim is 1 base for V and 10 bases for J, with a gap of 17 bases between the germline ends. The CDR3 runs 15 amino acids, cysteine and phenylalanine included. Left in the record is the CDR3 DNA by itself, 45 bases read in frame from the first base.

The immunoSEQ assay amplified TCRB CDR3 regions from approximately 2 micrograms of genomic DNA, or from all available DNA when less than that amount was available. Multiplex PCR used 60 forward primers for TCR V beta segments and 13 reverse primers for J beta segments. To estimate the number of reads per starting template, synthetic control templates were added to each sample at limiting dilution. The Illumina HiSeq System generated 87 bp sequencing reads. The paper's processing steps were these. PCR and sequencing errors were removed by merging closely related sequences with a nearest neighbor algorithm. TCR overlap was measured as the percentage of unique tumor TCR beta sequences also present in the same patient's peripheral blood. The immuneACCESS repertoire file appears here via TCRdb, limited to in-frame rearrangements. These files lack a portion of the clones; in checked studies, under half of the deficit traces to unresolved V genes, and the cause of the others is not known. V, J and clone size were drawn from that table, and D and trimming were deduced from the DNA. A total of 90,000 to 110,000 clones appear in this sample, 85% to 90% of them only once. Together, the top ten hold over 2.5% of the sample.

This chain is built from TRBV19 and TRBJ2-4, with a weak D call of TRBD1 (6 bases match). The sequence was obtained from a human donor with glioblastoma. The sequences come from blood, collected after dendritic cell vaccination. Here is the DNA: TGTGCCAGTAGTATAGCCGACAGGCGAGCGCGGATTCAGTACTTC. Its amino acids are CASSIADRRARIQYF.